This T cell receptor beta chain was captured by sequencing in a study of T-cell memory formation after mild COVID-19. Overall study findings and caveats: Second-wave clones reaching peak frequency on day 37 lacked confirmed SARS-CoV-2 specificity. In pre-infection memory, a portion of responding clones appeared, which suggested that cross-reactive memory joined. Largely, contracting CD4+ clones fell within CM and EM, and contracting CD8+ clones within EMRA.

V dropped 0 bases and J dropped 0 bases, with 5 bases sitting between them. CDR1 and CDR2 from the germline V gene are LGHNA and YSLEER. The CDR3 sequence is 14 residues long. To note about this clonotype: Antigen: not known.

TCRdb reanalysed the 5' RACE reads using MiXCR and keeps one entry per CDR3 protein. The sample has around 82,000 distinct CDR3 sequences, over 10% seen once; the top ten hold 41%. Sequencing was performed on PBMCs or a T cell subset sorted from them (not recorded which). The chain combines TRBV4-3 with TRBJ1-2; D not resolved. The receptor's source is a man aged 18-30 years who had mild COVID-19 (a few samples of this study predate the infection). Cell type and time point are not known. CDR3 in amino acids: CASSQESTNYGYTF. As DNA, the CDR3 is TGCGCCAGCAGCCAAGAGAGCACTAACTATGGCTACACCTTC.